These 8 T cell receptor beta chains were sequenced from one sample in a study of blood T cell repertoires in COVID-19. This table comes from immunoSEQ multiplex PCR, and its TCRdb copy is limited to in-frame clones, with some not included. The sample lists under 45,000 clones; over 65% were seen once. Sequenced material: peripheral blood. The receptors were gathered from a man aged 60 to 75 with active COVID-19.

This CDR3 is CSVENEGRRFF. CDR3 sequence (DNA): TGCAGCGTTGAAAACGAGGGCCGAAGGTTTTTT. V usage is TRBV29-1 and J usage is TRBJ1-4; D is unclear. The germline CDR1 and CDR2 sequences are SQVTM and ANQGSEA. Trimming took off 2 bases at V and 16 bases at J, with 14 bases between the two ends. There are 11 residues in the CDR3.

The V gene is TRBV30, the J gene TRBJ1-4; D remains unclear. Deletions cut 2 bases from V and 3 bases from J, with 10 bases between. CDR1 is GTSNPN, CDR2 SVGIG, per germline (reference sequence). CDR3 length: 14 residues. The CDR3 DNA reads TGTGCCTGGAGTCGGGAGGCGCCTAATGAAAAACTGTTTTTT. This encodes CAWSREAPNEKLFF.

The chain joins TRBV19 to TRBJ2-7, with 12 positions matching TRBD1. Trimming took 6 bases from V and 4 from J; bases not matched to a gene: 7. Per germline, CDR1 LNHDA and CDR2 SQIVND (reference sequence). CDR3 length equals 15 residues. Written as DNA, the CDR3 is TGTGCCAGTAGGACCGGGACAGGGGGCCAATACGAGCAGTACTTC. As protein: CASRTGTGGQYEQYF.

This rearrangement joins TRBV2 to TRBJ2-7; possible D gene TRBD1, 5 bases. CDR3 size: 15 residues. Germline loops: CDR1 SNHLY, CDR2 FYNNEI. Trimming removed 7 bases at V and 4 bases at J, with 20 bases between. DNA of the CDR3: TGTGCCAGCACCCTGATTGTAGGGGCTACTTACGAGCAGTACTTC. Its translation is CASTLIVGATYEQYF.

CDR3: CASSQGQGYGYTF. CDR3 sequence (DNA): TGCGCCAGCAGCCAAGGACAGGGTTATGGCTACACCTTC. The V and J genes are TRBV5-1 and TRBJ1-2, with 8 bases matching TRBD1. CDR1 and CDR2 (germline): SGHRS, YFSETQ. The length of the CDR3 is 13 residues. V shed 4 bases and J 5 bases; nucleotides not matched to a gene: 4.

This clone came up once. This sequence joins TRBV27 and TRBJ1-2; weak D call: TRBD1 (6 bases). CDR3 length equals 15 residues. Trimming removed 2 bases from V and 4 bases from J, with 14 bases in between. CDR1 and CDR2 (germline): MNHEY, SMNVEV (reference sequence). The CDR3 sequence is CASSLDTGISYGYTF. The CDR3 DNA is TGTGCCAGCAGTTTAGATACAGGGATCAGCTATGGCTACACCTTC.

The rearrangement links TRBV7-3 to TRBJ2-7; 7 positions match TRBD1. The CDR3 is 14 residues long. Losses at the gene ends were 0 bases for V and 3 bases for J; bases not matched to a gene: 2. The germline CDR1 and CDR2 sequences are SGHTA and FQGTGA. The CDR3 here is CASSLTSGGYEQYF. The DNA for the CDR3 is TGTGCCAGCAGCTTAACGTCAGGGGGCTACGAGCAGTACTTC.

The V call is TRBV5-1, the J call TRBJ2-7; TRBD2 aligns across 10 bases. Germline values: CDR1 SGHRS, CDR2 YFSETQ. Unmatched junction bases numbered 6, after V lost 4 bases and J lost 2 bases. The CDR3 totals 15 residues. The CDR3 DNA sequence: TGCGCCAGCAGCACCGGACTAGCGGAAGCCTACGAGCAGTACTTC. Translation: CASSTGLAEAYEQYF.